This T cell receptor beta chain was sequenced for a study of shared clonotypes between healthy human individuals. Study context: A donor's plate count was three for CD4 naive and three for CD4 memory; CD8 naive had two and CD8 memory one. Study results and caveats: Non-shared clonotypes had lower generation probabilities than those shared by all four donors. The expectation was that sequencing depth would affect clonotype sharing among donors.

As for this clone: Its antigen remains unidentified.

Repertoires were generated with immunoSEQ multiplex PCR, while TCRdb's copy carries only in-frame clones and drops some. Among over 400,000 clones listed, roughly 95% were seen once. HIV-negative, healthy adults without recent acute infections or vaccinations were the donors. The CDR3 length is 17 residues. Germline CDR1 is MDHEN and CDR2 is SYDVKM. Trimming cost V 6 bases and J 10 bases, with 30 bases left between them. This receptor was identified in a woman aged 30 to 39 in good health. V and J are TRBV28 and TRBJ1-2; D is ambiguous. The sample taken for sequencing was naive CD4+ T cells sorted from blood. The subset is: CD45RA+ positively selected. CDR3 DNA: TGTGCCAGCAGACCCACCAGGAAGGATATGGCTGTACAAGTCTACACCTTC. The encoded protein is CASRPTRKDMAVQVYTF.